The following is a TCR beta chain sequence with its context. These data are taken from a study of neoadjuvant nivolumab and ipilimumab in lung cancer. The repertoire was sequenced with immunoSEQ multiplex PCR; TCRdb's copy has only in-frame clones and lacks some. The sample contains roughly 32,000 clones, under 95% of which appear only once. CDR1 is LNHDA and CDR2 is SQIVND in the germline V gene (reference sequence). The CDR3 runs to 12 residues. The germline V and J ends were trimmed by 9 bases and 3 bases, with 9 bases remaining between them. Sample: peripheral blood, taken after neoadjuvant nivolumab, alone or with ipilimumab, at or shortly before surgery. The TCR comes from an adult with non-small cell lung cancer. V gene TRBV19 combines with J gene TRBJ1-5; no clear D. The CDR3 is CASRAPNQPQHF. The CDR3 DNA reads as TGTGCCAGCCGGGCTCCCAATCAGCCCCAGCATTTT.